The present entry profiles one TCR beta chain with its context. Measured with immunoSEQ multiplex PCR; TCRdb has only the in-frame clones, and not every one. The sample yields 600,000 or so clones, roughly 98% seen once. The data stem from a study of shared clonotypes between healthy human individuals. CDR1 and CDR2 from the germline V gene are LNHDA and SQIVND (reference sequence). The CDR3 runs to 14 residues. V was shortened by 7 bases and J by 4 bases, with 14 bases between the two germline ends. CD45RO-negative CD8 cells positively selected for CCR7 made up the naive population, which excluded terminally differentiated effector memory CD45RA+ cells.

This chain uses TRBV19 with TRBJ1-5; no clear D. This TCR was sampled from a man younger than 40 in good health. The specimen sequenced was naive CD8+ T cells sorted from blood. This CDR3 reads CASTPTGGNQPQHF. Written as DNA, the CDR3 is TGTGCCAGTACCCCTACGGGCGGGAATCAGCCCCAGCATTTT.